Listed here are 27 T cell receptor beta chains from one sample, sequenced in a study of T cell repertoires in cytomegalovirus infection (dated by TCRdb to the late 2010s). The sequencing machine was an Illumina HiSeq 1500. The public reads were run again by TCRdb, first through fastp at Q25 and then through MiXCR, and only productive beta chains were kept. A single entry per CDR3 protein holds the most common genes and DNA from its merged rows. The sample has hundreds of thousands of distinct CDR3 sequences on record, approximately 25% of them singletons. The ten largest clonotypes hold 6.5% to 10% of the sample. Input material: CD8+ T cells from PBMCs. The receptors come from a human donor in good health (CMV status not recorded). Some clones in this sample may be carry-over from other donors' samples.

The rearrangement joins TRBV19 to TRBJ1-5; possible D gene TRBD1, 6 bases. This CDR3 contains 16 residues. Per germline, CDR1 LNHDA and CDR2 SQIVND (reference sequence). V dropped 5 bases and J dropped 0 bases, with 14 bases sitting between them. The CDR3 region is CASSYRDTYSNQPQHF. The CDR3 DNA reads as TGTGCCAGTAGTTACCGGGACACATATAGCAATCAGCCCCAGCATTTT. The complete variable domain, with remaining parts taken from reference TRBV19 and TRBJ1-5, reads DGGITQSPKYLFRKEGQNVTLSCEQNLNHDAMYWYRQDPGQGLRLIYYSQIVNDFQKGDIAEGYSVSREKKESFPLTVTSAQKNPTAFYLCASSYRDTYSNQPQHFGDGTRLSIL.

This clonotype was counted at least ten times. The rearrangement uses TRBV7-8 and TRBJ2-7, with D unclear. This CDR3 is 15 amino acids long. Germline V lookup: CDR1 SGHVS, CDR2 FQNEAQ. The V gene lost 2 bases and the J gene lost 1 base, with 12 bases spanning the gap. The CDR3 DNA follows: TGTGCCAGCAGCTTAAGCTTTGCACTGTCCTACGAGCAGTACGTC. It yields the protein CASSLSFALSYEQYV.

This clonotype was picked up a small number of times. The chain carries TRBV29-1 and TRBJ1-1; the D is unclear. The CDR3 has 12 residues. Trimming pared 7 bases from V and 2 bases from J, leaving 11 bases between. Per germline, CDR1 SQVTM and CDR2 ANQGSEA. The CDR3 loop reads CSARLGNTEAFF. The DNA of the CDR3 is TGCAGCGCGAGATTGGGAAACACTGAAGCTTTCTTT.

V and J are TRBV29-1 and TRBJ1-3; no definite D call. The CDR3 extends over 13 amino acids. Deletions cut 4 bases from V and 5 bases from J, with 12 bases between. Germline CDR1 reads SQVTM; CDR2 reads ANQGSEA. CDR3 loop: CSVVAESRNTIYF. CDR3 coding DNA: TGCAGCGTTGTGGCGGAGAGTCGAAACACCATATATTTT.

As to this clonotype: A read error is possible here, since a much larger clone lies one base away. V is TRBV6-2 or TRBV6-3 and J is TRBJ1-5; no reliable D call. The CDR3 covers 19 residues. Germline V CDR1 and CDR2: MNHEY, SVGEGT. CDR3 region: CASSSIDRALEDNNQPQQF. DNA of the CDR3: TGTGCCAGCAGTTCAATAGACCGGGCCCTAGAAGACAACAATCAGCCCCAGCAGTTT.

This chain connects TRBV11-2 to TRBJ2-7; 8 bases match TRBD2. After removal of 5 bases from V and 3 bases from J, the junction contained 9 bases not matched to a gene. The CDR3 runs to 15 residues. CDR1 and CDR2 from the germline V gene are SGHAT and FQNNGV. CDR3 residues: CASSDTSGPLYEQYF. In DNA, the CDR3 is TGTGCCAGCAGCGACACTAGCGGACCCCTCTACGAGCAGTACTTC.

This clonotype appeared many times. The chain carries TRBV7-6 and TRBJ2-2, with D unresolved. This CDR3 has 16 amino acids. The V gene's germline CDR1 is SGHVS and CDR2 FNYEAQ. V lost 2 bases and J lost 1, with 11 bases in between. The CDR3 protein is CASSLTPALNTGELFF. CDR3 sequence (DNA): TGTGCCAGCAGCTTAACCCCGGCACTGAACACCGGGGAGCTGTTTTTT.

V usage is TRBV15 and J usage is TRBJ2-1, with 10 positions matching TRBD2. With V trimmed by 2 bases and J by 6 bases, 4 bases remained unmatched. The V gene's germline CDR1 is LNHNV and CDR2 YYDKDF (reference sequence). This CDR3 comprises 15 residues. This chain's CDR3 is CATSRSRTSGNEQFF. DNA for the CDR3: TGTGCCACCAGCAGATCCCGGACTAGCGGCAATGAGCAGTTCTTC.

In this sample, this clonotype turned up a few times. V gene TRBV15 combines with J gene TRBJ1-3; 8 nucleotides line up with TRBD1. The CDR3 sequence is 16 residues long. With 4 bases clipped from V and 2 bases from J, the junction kept 7 bases outside the gene matches. Germline V gene data show CDR1 as LNHNV and CDR2 as YYDKDF (reference sequence). CDR3: CATSTTDRVTGNTIYF. The CDR3 DNA follows: TGTGCCACCAGCACAACGGACAGGGTGACTGGAAACACCATATATTTT.

Note on this clonotype: Possible read error: a much larger clone is one base away. The rearrangement links TRBV7-6 to TRBJ1-3; possible D gene TRBD1, 5 bases. This CDR3 is 14 amino acids long. Germline V gene sequence: CDR1 SGHVS, CDR2 FNYEAQ. CDR3 bases: TGTACCAGCAGCTTAAGGGGCCCTGGAAACACCATATATTTT. Its protein product is CTSSLRGPGNTIYF.

This clonotype appeared many times. The chain joins TRBV7-8 to TRBJ2-3; D gene uncertain. The germline V gene has CDR1 SGHVS and CDR2 FQNEAQ. The germline V and J ends were trimmed by 1 base and 0 bases, with 11 bases remaining between them. This CDR3 comprises 16 residues. The CDR3 DNA follows: TGTGCCAGCAGCTTAGTCGCAGCCACTAGCACAGATACGCAGTATTTT. It is translated as CASSLVAATSTDTQYF.

This clonotype was picked up a small number of times. The chain employs TRBV6-4 and TRBJ1-1; D ambiguous. Trimming took 0 bases from V and 3 from J, leaving 5 bases between them. The germline V gene has CDR1 MRHNA and CDR2 SNTAGT. The CDR3 covers 13 residues. The CDR3 loop reads CASSDSGHTEAFF. The CDR3 coding sequence is TGTGCCAGCAGTGACTCCGGACACACTGAAGCTTTCTTT.

This clonotype appeared many times. The chain employs TRBV7-8 and TRBJ2-3; 10 nucleotides align to TRBD2. Germline loops: CDR1 SGHVS, CDR2 FQNEAQ. CDR3 length equals 15 residues. After removal of 5 bases from V and 5 bases from J, the junction contained 7 bases not matched to a gene. CDR3 region: CASSGGLALRDTQYF. In DNA, the CDR3 is TGTGCCAGCAGCGGGGGACTAGCGTTGAGAGATACGCAGTATTTT.

This chain links TRBV11-3 with TRBJ2-2; a possible D gene is TRBD1 (5 bases). V gave up 2 bases and J gave up 6 bases, with 13 bases separating them. Germline V lookup: CDR1 SGHNT, CDR2 YENEEA. The CDR3 runs 15 residues. This CDR3 reads CASSLNQGLSGELFF. The CDR3 DNA sequence: TGTGCCAGCAGCTTAAATCAGGGATTGTCCGGGGAGCTGTTTTTT.

On this clonotype itself: A much larger clonotype is one base distant, so this may be a read error. This sequence joins TRBV28 and TRBJ2-7; the D gene is possibly TRBD1 (6 bases). The V end was cut by 8 bases, the J end by 6 bases, with 11 bases between. The germline V gene has CDR1 MDHEN and CDR2 SYDVKM. The CDR3 has 11 amino acids. This CDR3 is CASRAGVEQYF. CDR3 bases: TGTGCCAGCCGGGCAGGGGTCGAGCAGTACTTC.

The rearrangement joins TRBV25-1 to TRBJ2-1, with 8 nucleotides matching TRBD2. J lost 4 bases, V lost 5 bases, and 7 bases had no gene match. The germline CDR1 and CDR2 sequences are MGHDK and SYGVNS. The CDR3 is made up of 15 amino acids. The CDR3 sequence is CASSLLTGGYNEQFF. The CDR3 nucleotides are TGTGCCAGCAGTCTCCTAACGGGGGGGTACAATGAGCAGTTCTTC.

The chain joins TRBV14 to TRBJ2-3, with 7 bases identical to TRBD1. The J segment lost 2 bases and the V segment lost 4 bases, leaving 3 bases of the junction unmatched. Germline V gene data show CDR1 as SGHDN and CDR2 as FVKESK. This CDR3 contains 14 residues. CDR3 loop: CASSPGQATDTQYF. DNA for the CDR3: TGTGCCAGCAGCCCCGGACAGGCCACAGATACGCAGTATTTT.

The chain couples TRBV25-1 to TRBJ2-7; no clear D. CDR3 length equals 13 residues. CDR1 and CDR2 from the germline V gene are MGHDK and SYGVNS. The V gene lost 4 bases and the J gene lost 6 bases, with 13 bases spanning the gap. DNA for the CDR3: TGTGCCAGCAGTGGGTCTCACTCGGGCGAGCAGTACTTC. Its protein is CASSGSHSGEQYF.

This clonotype was seen ten or more times. V gene TRBV27 combines with J gene TRBJ2-1; no reliable D call. In germline, CDR1 is MNHEY, CDR2 SMNVEV (reference sequence). The CDR3 extends over 14 amino acids. Trimming took 4 bases from V and 0 from J, leaving 7 bases between them. This CDR3 is CASSSGFSYNEQFF. CDR3 bases: TGTGCCAGCAGTTCCGGGTTCTCCTACAATGAGCAGTTCTTC.

The rearrangement joins TRBV6-1 to TRBJ2-1; 9 positions match TRBD1. This CDR3 comprises 16 residues. CDR1 is MNHNS, CDR2 SASEGT, per germline. The ends lost 3 bases at V and 3 bases at J; junction bases unmatched: 6. The CDR3 protein is CASSETGGYIYNEQFF. The CDR3 DNA reads TGTGCCAGCAGTGAGACAGGGGGTTACATCTACAATGAGCAGTTCTTC.

This clonotype was recorded a few times. V gene TRBV20-1 combines with J gene TRBJ1-2; D is ambiguous. The CDR3 has 13 residues. Germline CDR1 DFQATT, CDR2 SNEGSKA (reference sequence). V shed 6 bases and J shed 4 bases, with 15 bases lying between them. The CDR3 loop reads CSAMSRLFYGYTF. CDR3 DNA sequence: TGCAGTGCCATGAGTCGGCTCTTCTATGGCTACACCTTC.

V usage is TRBV29-1 and J usage is TRBJ1-5; D uncertain. The CDR3 has 14 amino acids. V was trimmed by 4 bases and J by 3 bases, leaving 13 bases between them. Germline CDR1 SQVTM, CDR2 ANQGSEA. The CDR3 DNA reads TGCAGCGTTGTCGGGCGAGTCCACAATCAGCCCCAGCATTTT. Its translation: CSVVGRVHNQPQHF.

This clonotype was found many times. J is TRBJ1-5 and V is TRBV5-5; 9 bases are a match to TRBD1. Losses at the gene ends were 3 bases for V and 7 bases for J; bases not matched to a gene: 8. This CDR3 has 15 amino acids. Germline assignment: CDR1 SGHKS and CDR2 YYEKEE (reference sequence). CDR3 sequence reads: CASSSGTGSRQPQHF. The CDR3 DNA follows: TGTGCCAGCAGCTCCGGGACAGGGAGCCGCCAGCCCCAGCATTTT.

This clonotype was seen ten or more times. This chain uses TRBV5-4 with TRBJ2-7; D possibly corresponds to TRBD1 (6 bases). V lost 4 bases, J lost 6 bases, and 11 bases lay in between. Germline assignment: CDR1 SGHNT and CDR2 YYREEE (reference sequence). The CDR3 totals 12 residues. The CDR3 nucleotides are TGTGCCAGCAGCCTACAGGGTTCCGAGCAGTACTTC. This gives the protein CASSLQGSEQYF.

The J gene is TRBJ1-5, the V gene TRBV15; perhaps TRBD1 as D (6 bases). CDR3 length: 14 residues. Trimming stripped 4 bases from V and 2 bases from J, with 9 bases between. Germline CDR1 reads LNHNV; CDR2 reads YYDKDF (reference sequence). The CDR3 sequence: CATSTGEGNQPQHF. CDR3 nucleotide sequence: TGTGCCACCAGCACAGGGGAAGGCAATCAGCCCCAGCATTTT.

The V call is TRBV27, the J call TRBJ1-1; perhaps TRBD1 as D (5 bases). Germline V gene data show CDR1 as MNHEY and CDR2 as SMNVEV (reference sequence). The CDR3 is made up of 15 amino acids. Trimming shortened V by 0 bases and J by 4 bases, and 12 bases separated the two germline ends. CDR3 coding DNA: TGTGCCAGCAGTTTATCGGGCGGGGGGACCACTGAAGCTTTCTTT. Residues: CASSLSGGGTTEAFF.

This clonotype has only a few counts. The chain uses TRBV20-1 and TRBJ2-1; TRBD1 aligns across 7 bases. The length of the CDR3 is 18 residues. Germline CDR1 reads DFQATT; CDR2 reads SNEGSKA (reference sequence). J lost 4 bases, V lost 3 bases, and 18 bases had no gene match. This chain's CDR3 is CSASPSGQWMGDYNEQFF. As DNA, the CDR3 is TGCAGTGCTAGTCCGTCGGGACAGTGGATGGGGGATTACAATGAGCAGTTCTTC.